These 9 T cell receptor beta chains came from one sample sequenced in a study of blood T cell repertoires in COVID-19. Assay used: immunoSEQ multiplex PCR; TCRdb lists only in-frame clones, some missing. The table lists approximately 53,000 clones, 85% to 95% of them singletons. Sequenced material: peripheral blood. These receptors were collected from a woman older than 75 with acute or convalescent COVID-19.

The rearrangement links TRBV19 to TRBJ2-3; a weak D match, TRBD2 (6 bases). The CDR3 extends over 14 amino acids. Trimming cost V 3 bases and J 1 base, with 8 bases left between them. Germline V lookup: CDR1 LNHDA, CDR2 SQIVND (reference sequence). The CDR3 sequence is CASSIGGCTDTQYF. CDR3 nucleotide sequence: TGTGCCAGTAGTATTGGAGGGTGCACAGATACGCAGTATTTT. Full variable domain (remainder filled in from reference TRBV19 and TRBJ2-3): DGGITQSPKYLFRKEGQNVTLSCEQNLNHDAMYWYRQDPGQGLRLIYYSQIVNDFQKGDIAEGYSVSREKKESFPLTVTSAQKNPTAFYLCASSIGGCTDTQYFGPGTRLTVL.

V and J are TRBV24-1 and TRBJ2-1; 7 nucleotides match TRBD1. The germline gives CDR1 KGHDR, CDR2 SFDVKD. This CDR3 spans 12 amino acids. Unmatched junction bases numbered 6, after V lost 4 bases and J lost 13 bases. The CDR3 here is CATSDPRTGQFF. CDR3 sequence (DNA): TGTGCCACCAGTGACCCCCGGACAGGACAGTTCTTC.

This chain connects TRBV30 to TRBJ2-3, with unresolved D. The CDR3 has 11 residues. Between the trimmed V and J ends, which lost 2 bases and 7 bases, there was a span of 7 bases. CDR1 and CDR2 from the germline V gene are GTSNPN and SVGIG (reference sequence). As DNA, the CDR3 is TGTGCCTGGAGTCCCTTTTATACGCAGTATTTT. It specifies CAWSPFYTQYF.

V usage is TRBV9 and J usage is TRBJ1-2; 8 bases fit TRBD1. Germline lookup yields CDR1 SGDLS and CDR2 YYNGEE. Losses at the gene ends were 4 bases for V and 4 bases for J; bases not matched to a gene: 9. CDR3 size: 15 residues. The CDR3 DNA reads TGTGCCAGCAGCAAAGGGGGGACAGGCACCTATGGCTACACCTTC. It is translated as CASSKGGTGTYGYTF.

The V and J genes are TRBV30 and TRBJ2-7; 8 nucleotides line up with TRBD1. Germline CDR1 GTSNPN, CDR2 SVGIG (reference sequence). Unmatched junction bases numbered 7, after V lost 7 bases and J lost 5 bases. CDR3 length: 12 residues. The CDR3 DNA is TGTGCCTCCCAGGGGGCGCAGGACGAGCAGTACTTC. Its translation: CASQGAQDEQYF.

This chain uses TRBV24-1 with TRBJ2-3, with 10 nucleotides matching TRBD1. The CDR3 extends over 14 amino acids. The germline V gene encodes CDR1 KGHDR and CDR2 SFDVKD. V dropped 7 bases and J dropped 5; count of bases not matched to a gene: 5. CDR3 residues: CATRGQGVIDTQYF. The DNA of the CDR3 is TGTGCCACCAGAGGACAGGGGGTTATAGATACGCAGTATTTT.

The genes are TRBV4-1 and TRBJ1-2, with 10 positions matching TRBD1. CDR3 length: 16 amino acids. J gave up 7 bases and V 0 bases, and 8 bases lay outside the gene matches. Germline V gene sequence: CDR1 MGHRA, CDR2 YSYEKL. The CDR3 bases are TGCGCCAGCAGCCAAGATCCCACGGACAGGGGGTTTGGCTACACCTTC. Its translation is CASSQDPTDRGFGYTF.

The V and J genes are TRBV7-9 and TRBJ2-7; 9 bases are shared with TRBD1. Germline V gene sequence: CDR1 SEHNR, CDR2 FQNEAQ (reference sequence). CDR3 size: 13 residues. The junction had 2 bases not matched to a gene; V was cut back by 2 bases and J by 6 bases. As DNA, the CDR3 is TGTGCCAGCAGCTTATTGGACAGGGGCGAGCAGTACTTC. It translates to CASSLLDRGEQYF.

V gene TRBV18 combines with J gene TRBJ1-1, with D possibly TRBD1 on 5 matching bases. With 2 bases removed from V and 5 bases from J, the gap between germline ends came to 15 bases. The CDR3 is made up of 15 amino acids. Germline assignment: CDR1 KGHSH and CDR2 LQKENI. CDR3 sequence reads: CASSPETDLRTEAFF. The CDR3 DNA follows: TGTGCCAGCTCACCAGAGACAGATCTGAGGACTGAAGCTTTCTTT.